These 30 T cell receptor beta chains were all obtained from the same sample, sequenced in a study of CD8 T cells in ankylosing spondylitis. From the 5' RACE reads, TCRdb called clonotypes with MiXCR, one entry per CDR3 protein. The sample carries 200,000 or so distinct CDR3 sequences, 10% to 15% recorded once. Sequencing was carried out using blood, either unsorted or a sorted T cell fraction (not recorded which). These receptors were collected from a female donor with ankylosing spondylitis or in good health (not recorded which).

This clonotype showed up many times. V and J are TRBV4-2 and TRBJ2-5; D is perhaps TRBD2 (6 bases). V gave up 3 bases and J gave up 5 bases, with 16 bases separating them. Looked up from germline, CDR1 is LGHNA and CDR2 is YNFKEQ. CDR3 length equals 15 residues. CDR3 coding DNA: TGTGCCAGCAGCCAGGGCCTGAGGGACTTGGAGACCCAGTACTTC. Translation: CASSQGLRDLETQYF.

This clonotype was recorded many times. The chain recombines TRBV27 with TRBJ2-1; D might be TRBD1 (5 bases). Germline assignment: CDR1 MNHEY and CDR2 SMNVEV (reference sequence). The CDR3 has 15 amino acids. V was clipped by 6 bases and J by 5 bases, with 17 bases between them. The CDR3, as DNA: TGTGCCAGCAGGCCTATCCTGACAGCCCACAATGAGCAGTTCTTC. Protein product: CASRPILTAHNEQFF.

This clonotype was seen many times. The CDR3 here is CASSPGTSANNEQFF. The CDR3 nucleotides read TGTGCCAGCAGTCCCGGGACTAGCGCTAACAATGAGCAGTTCTTC. The rearrangement joins TRBV2 to TRBJ2-1; the match to TRBD2 covers 10 bases. The V segment lost 5 bases and the J segment 5 bases; nucleotides outside the gene matches: 6. This CDR3 spans 15 amino acids. Germline CDR1 reads SNHLY; CDR2 reads FYNNEI.

This clonotype was seen many times. The chain is built from TRBV5-1 and TRBJ1-1; the match to TRBD1 covers 12 bases. Germline values: CDR1 SGHRS, CDR2 YFSETQ. The CDR3 has 15 residues. J lost 4 bases, V lost 4 bases, and 5 bases had no gene match. CDR3 loop: CASSVGQGASTEAFF. Here the CDR3 DNA reads TGCGCCAGCAGCGTGGGACAGGGGGCGAGCACTGAAGCTTTCTTT.

This clonotype was counted at least ten times. This chain's CDR3 is CSARLQALPALFF. Written as DNA, the CDR3 is TGCAGTGCTAGGCTACAGGCCCTACCCGCGCTGTTTTTT. This rearrangement joins TRBV20-1 to TRBJ2-2, with D tentatively TRBD1 (5 bases). CDR1 DFQATT and CDR2 SNEGSKA come from the germline V gene (reference sequence). V was pared by 3 bases and J by 13 bases, with 18 bases between. This CDR3 has 13 amino acids.

V gene TRBV20-1 combines with J gene TRBJ2-3; 11 bases match TRBD1. CDR3 length: 17 residues. The ends lost 5 bases at V and 5 bases at J; junction bases unmatched: 15. Per germline, CDR1 DFQATT and CDR2 SNEGSKA (reference sequence). Written as DNA, the CDR3 is TGCAGTGCTCTAGGGGACAGGGGGAGAATCACCAGAGATACGCAGTATTTT. It yields the protein CSALGDRGRITRDTQYF.

This clonotype was seen more than once but under ten times. J is TRBJ2-1 and V is TRBV20-1; 8 positions match TRBD1. CDR1 is DFQATT and CDR2 is SNEGSKA in the germline V gene (reference sequence). The CDR3 sequence is 14 residues long. V lost 5 bases to trimming and J lost 6 bases; unmatched junction nucleotides: 9. The CDR3 nucleotides are TGCAGTGCTCCAGGGGGCTCCTTTACCAATGAGCAGTTCTTC. This translates into CSAPGGSFTNEQFF.

Note on this clonotype: One base away lies a much larger clone, so this may be a sequencing read error. The chain uses TRBV24-1 and TRBJ2-3, with unresolved D. The CDR3 has 12 residues. Trimming cost V 1 base and J 10 bases, with 8 bases left between them. Germline lookup yields CDR1 KGHDR and CDR2 SFDVKD. The CDR3 reads CATSDFGNAQYF. CDR3 nucleotide sequence: TGTGCCACCAGTGATTTTGGTAATGCGCAGTATTTT.

This clonotype was seen many times. This sequence joins TRBV5-5 and TRBJ1-4; D not certain. The CDR3 runs 14 residues. Trimming shortened V by 5 bases and J by 0 bases, and 8 bases separated the two germline ends. Germline V gene data show CDR1 as SGHKS and CDR2 as YYEKEE (reference sequence). CDR3 DNA sequence: TGTGCCAGCAGGGAAGCCGCAACTAATGAAAAACTGTTTTTT. Protein product: CASREAATNEKLFF.

This clonotype was seen ten or more times. The chain uses TRBV5-1 and TRBJ2-7; D could derive from TRBD1 or TRBD2 (5 bases each). The CDR3 length is 14 residues. Germline V CDR1 and CDR2: SGHRS, YFSETQ. V was pared by 2 bases and J by 6 bases, with 15 bases between. The DNA of the CDR3 is TGCGCCAGCAGCTTTGTCCGGGGCTCGTCCGAGCAGTACTTC. Translation gives CASSFVRGSSEQYF.

Ten or more counts support this clonotype. The V gene is TRBV10-3, the J gene TRBJ2-2; 8 bases line up with TRBD1. J was trimmed by 6 bases and V by 4 bases; bases with no gene match: 7. Germline V gene lookup returns CDR1 ENHRY and CDR2 SYGVKD. CDR3 length: 15 residues. The CDR3 sequence: CAISVTSDRAGELFF. The CDR3 DNA reads as TGTGCCATCAGTGTAACATCGGACAGGGCCGGGGAGCTGTTTTTT.

This clonotype has at least ten counts. This chain uses TRBV7-2 with TRBJ2-3, with D uncertain. The V gene lost 5 bases and the J gene lost 4 bases, with 10 bases spanning the gap. Germline CDR1 reads SGHTA; CDR2 reads FQGNSA. The CDR3 is 13 amino acids. CDR3 in DNA: TGTGCCAGCAGCGAGACCGCCTCAGATACGCAGTATTTT. Its protein is CASSETASDTQYF.

This clonotype was seen ten or more times. One end of the junction fails to match germline, which may point to a read error. The gene calls are TRBV5-4 and TRBJ2-1; D possibly matches TRBD1 or TRBD2 (5 bases each). Germline V gives CDR1 SGHNT, CDR2 YYREEE (reference sequence). This CDR3 spans 13 amino acids. The CDR3 nucleotides read TGTGCCAGCAGCTTGGCAGGGACCTTCCCTGGGCTCTTC. It encodes CASSLAGTFPGLF.

This chain joins TRBV20-1 and TRBJ2-7; D not certain. Germline loops: CDR1 DFQATT, CDR2 SNEGSKA (reference sequence). The CDR3 sequence is 13 residues long. Deletions cut 6 bases from V and 2 bases from J, with 14 bases between. CDR3 loop: CSAERPGTYEQYF. CDR3 in DNA: TGCAGTGCGGAACGACCAGGTACCTACGAGCAGTACTTC.

The V gene is TRBV9, the J gene TRBJ2-1, with 7 bases fitting TRBD2. This CDR3 comprises 17 residues. Germline loops: CDR1 SGDLS, CDR2 YYNGEE. J lost 6 bases, V lost 0 bases, and 12 bases had no gene match. The CDR3 region has the DNA TGTGCCAGCAGCGTAGCGGCCGGACTAGATCCCTCCAATGAGCAGTTCTTC. Its protein is CASSVAAGLDPSNEQFF.

Only a few counts were recorded for this clonotype. The chain combines TRBV25-1 with TRBJ2-6, with 10 bases aligning to TRBD1. V trimming: 4 bases; J trimming: 0 bases; junction bases outside the gene matches: 6. Germline assignment: CDR1 MGHDK and CDR2 SYGVNS. The CDR3 is 18 residues long. CDR3 amino acids: CASSGGGTGVSGANVLTF. The CDR3 nucleotides read TGTGCCAGCAGTGGGGGCGGGACAGGGGTCTCTGGGGCCAACGTCCTGACTTTC.

This clonotype was recorded at least ten times. The chain recombines TRBV30 with TRBJ1-5; no reliable D call. Between the trimmed V and J ends, which lost 4 bases and 4 bases, there was a span of 14 bases. Germline V gene data show CDR1 as GTSNPN and CDR2 as SVGIG (reference sequence). This CDR3 is built from 14 residues. CDR3 nucleotide sequence: TGTGCCTGGATTGAGGAAGGGAGGAATCAGCCCCAGCATTTT. Its protein is CAWIEEGRNQPQHF. The variable domain in full, with the rest retrieved from reference TRBV30 and TRBJ1-5, is SQTIHQWPATLVQPVGSPLSLECTVEGTSNPNLYWYRQAAGRGLQLLFYSVGIGQISSEVPQNLSASRPQDRQFILSSKKLLLSDSGFYLCAWIEEGRNQPQHFGDGTRLSIL.

This clonotype was seen ten or more times. This chain links TRBV10-2 with TRBJ1-6; D is possibly TRBD1 (5 bases). Between the trimmed V and J ends, which lost 3 bases and 7 bases, there was a span of 13 bases. Looked up from germline, CDR1 is WSHSY and CDR2 is SAAADI. CDR3 length equals 15 residues. The CDR3 reads CASSEGPGSNSPLHF. The CDR3 DNA reads as TGCGCCAGCAGTGAAGGCCCAGGGAGCAATTCACCCCTCCACTTT.

The chain joins TRBV3-1 to TRBJ2-5, with TRBD1 matching 10 bases. Germline V gene data show CDR1 as LGHDT and CDR2 as YNNKEL (reference sequence). The CDR3 contains 17 residues. V lost 0 bases to trimming and J lost 4 bases; unmatched junction nucleotides: 8. The CDR3 region has the DNA TGTGCCAGCAGCCAAGAGCCCGACAGGGGGCTAGGAGAGACCCAGTACTTC. As protein: CASSQEPDRGLGETQYF.

Ten or more counts support this clonotype. The chain joins TRBV3-1 to TRBJ1-1; D not resolved. The CDR3 runs to 14 residues. The V gene's germline CDR1 is LGHDT and CDR2 YNNKEL (reference sequence). The V and J ends lost 4 bases and 0 bases respectively, with 9 bases between them. In DNA, the CDR3 is TGTGCCAGCAGCCCCGCGGCATTGAACACTGAAGCTTTCTTT. Translated: CASSPAALNTEAFF. Complete variable domain (other parts from reference TRBV3-1 and TRBJ1-1): DTAVSQTPKYLVTQMGNDKSIKCEQNLGHDTMYWYKQDSKKFLKIMFSYNNKELIINETVPNRFSPKSPDKAHLNLHINSLELGDSAVYFCASSPAALNTEAFFGQGTRLTVV.

This clonotype was seen a few times. The chain employs TRBV12-3 or TRBV12-4 and TRBJ2-3; unclear D gene. Between the trimmed V and J ends, which lost 7 bases and 1 base, there was a span of 15 bases. The length of the CDR3 is 15 residues. The CDR3 sequence is CASTLDRVGTDTQYF. The DNA for the CDR3 is TGTGCCAGCACCCTCGATCGGGTAGGCACAGATACGCAGTATTTT.

This clonotype has ten or more counts. This chain connects TRBV6-1 to TRBJ2-7, with D uncertain. The CDR3 is 15 amino acids. The germline V gene has CDR1 MNHNS and CDR2 SASEGT. Trimming removed 5 bases from V and 7 bases from J, with 21 bases in between. The CDR3 sequence is CASSLPGSMVGEQYF. In DNA form, the CDR3 reads TGTGCCAGCAGTCTTCCCGGGTCCATGGTGGGGGAGCAGTACTTC.

This clonotype was picked up many times. Germline is not matched at one junction end, which may reflect a read error. This CDR3 is CASSQGIRNTIYF. The CDR3 bases are TGTGCTAGCAGCCAGGGGATTAGGAACACCATATATTTT. The chain combines TRBV7-7 with TRBJ1-3; perhaps TRBD1 as D (6 bases). Looked up from germline, CDR1 is SSHAT and CDR2 is FNYEAQ (reference sequence). The CDR3 is 13 amino acids.

This clonotype has ten or more counts. The chain has TRBV24-1 and TRBJ2-2; D gene unclear. Germline V gene sequence: CDR1 KGHDR, CDR2 SFDVKD. This CDR3 has 14 amino acids. V lost 6 bases to trimming and J lost 3 bases, with 10 bases between them. This chain's CDR3 is CATSNNRDTGELFF. CDR3 bases: TGTGCCACCAGTAATAACCGGGACACCGGGGAGCTGTTTTTT.

A few counts support this clonotype. J is TRBJ1-1 and V is TRBV7-2; the D is unclear. Germline assignment: CDR1 SGHTA and CDR2 FQGNSA. V lost 1 base and J 4 bases, leaving 7 bases between the germline ends. The CDR3 covers 13 residues. The CDR3 nucleotides read TGTGCCAGCAGCTTAGGGCCACGCACTGAAGCTTTCTTT. Its protein product is CASSLGPRTEAFF.

This clonotype was recorded many times. V usage is TRBV5-1 and J usage is TRBJ2-1; 8 positions agree with TRBD1. Losses at the gene ends were 4 bases for V and 2 bases for J; bases not matched to a gene: 5. The germline V gene encodes CDR1 SGHRS and CDR2 YFSETQ. The CDR3 totals 15 residues. DNA for the CDR3: TGCGCCAGCAGCCCAGGACAGGGCGCCTACAATGAGCAGTTCTTC. Translation: CASSPGQGAYNEQFF.

This clonotype was observed a handful of times. The chain couples TRBV12-3 or TRBV12-4 to TRBJ1-2; D perhaps matches TRBD1 (5 bases). V gave up 6 bases and J gave up 2 bases, with 13 bases separating them. The CDR3 has 14 residues. This CDR3 is CASSPRGENYGYTF. For the CDR3, the DNA is TGTGCCAGCAGCCCTCGGGGGGAAAACTATGGCTACACCTTC.

This clonotype showed up just a few times. The rearrangement uses TRBV5-1 and TRBJ2-1, with TRBD1 as a possible D gene (6 bases). This CDR3 has 15 residues. Germline V lookup: CDR1 SGHRS, CDR2 YFSETQ. Trimming took off 1 base at V and 4 bases at J, with 12 bases between the two ends. The CDR3 DNA follows: TGCGCCAGCAGCTTGCAGGGGAACCTTTACAATGAGCAGTTCTTC. As protein: CASSLQGNLYNEQFF.

This clonotype was observed a few times. V and J are TRBV3-1 and TRBJ2-1; TRBD2 agrees at 14 bases. The V gene end was trimmed by 4 bases and the J gene end by 1 base; junction bases not matched to a gene: 6. The CDR3 runs to 18 residues. The germline gives CDR1 LGHDT, CDR2 YNNKEL (reference sequence). CDR3 bases: TGTGCCAGCAGCCTGACTAGCGGGAGGGCGCGGTCCTACAATGAGCAGTTCTTC. Protein sequence: CASSLTSGRARSYNEQFF.

This clonotype was counted only a few times. V usage is TRBV12-3 or TRBV12-4 and J usage is TRBJ2-7; D remains unclear. The CDR3 has 15 residues. Trimming took off 6 bases at V and 3 bases at J, with 18 bases between the two ends. The CDR3 reads CASRRVGTNDYEQYF. CDR3 coding DNA: TGTGCCAGCAGAAGAGTAGGAACTAACGACTACGAGCAGTACTTC.